These T cell receptor beta chains were read from a single sample in a study of cytomegalovirus exposure and HLA in healthy donors. Assay: immunoSEQ multiplex PCR; the TCRdb copy retains only in-frame clones and omits some. The sample shows approximately 140,000 clones, about 80% of them seen only once. The sample was PBMCs. These receptors originate from a middle-aged woman in good health and CMV-seronegative. The CDR3 runs from the conserved cysteine through the conserved F or W. The D gene is left open where the match is weak. Some rows mark clone size as missing; the rest say once, few, many or name a class of expanded clone.

TRBD1	few	TRBJ2-5	TRBV27	CASKDRDQETQYF	TGTGCCAGCAAGGACAGGGATCAAGAGACCCAGTACTTC
-	-	TRBJ1-2	TRBV6-5	CASTSASDRNYGYTF	TGTGCCAGCACCTCCGCCTCTGACAGAAACTATGGCTACACCTTC
TRBD1	few	TRBJ2-5	TRBV18	CASSPETGGVETQYF	TGTGCCAGCTCACCGGAGACAGGGGGAGTTGAGACCCAGTACTTC
-	once	TRBJ1-2	TRBV6-1	CASSEGHPVYYGYTF	TGTGCCAGCAGTGAAGGTCATCCAGTCTACTATGGCTACACCTTC
-	-	TRBJ2-7	TRBV7-9	CASSFPGDLYEQYF	TGTGCCAGCAGCTTCCCGGGGGACTTATACGAGCAGTACTTC
-	-	TRBJ2-7	TRBV7-7	CASSLGAGPTYEQYF	TGTGCCAGCAGTTTGGGGGCAGGACCAACCTACGAGCAGTACTTC
TRBD2	-	TRBJ2-2	TRBV7-7	CASSSLREGSTGELFF	TGTGCCAGCAGCTCCTTGCGGGAGGGGTCCACCGGGGAGCTGTTTTTT
-	-	TRBJ1-4	TRBV5-1	CASSSEGGGSEKLFF	TGCGCCAGCAGTTCGGAGGGGGGGGGCAGTGAAAAACTGTTTTTT
-	-	TRBJ1-2	TRBV2	CASSDGGADFYGYTF	TGTGCCAGCAGTGACGGGGGGGCGGATTTCTATGGCTACACCTTC
TRBD1	-	TRBJ2-7	TRBV6-5	CAPKDAGGIHEQYF	TGTGCCCCCAAAGACGCAGGGGGCATCCACGAGCAGTACTTC
-	-	TRBJ2-6	TRBV7-8	CASSKGRVSGANVLTF	TGTGCCAGCAGCAAAGGCCGGGTCTCTGGGGCCAACGTCCTGACTTTC
-	-	TRBJ2-1	TRBV27	CASSLGADSYNEQFF	TGTGCCAGCAGTTTAGGGGCCGACAGCTACAATGAGCAGTTCTTC
TRBD1	-	TRBJ2-1	TRBV7-9	CASSVRQGMGNEQFF	TGTGCCAGCAGCGTTAGACAGGGGATGGGCAATGAGCAGTTCTTC
-	-	TRBJ2-7	TRBV7-9	CAGGGGPYEQYF	TGTGCCGGGGGAGGGGGGCCCTACGAGCAGTACTTC
TRBD1	once	TRBJ2-3	TRBV6-1	CASRSGQGRTDTQYF	TGTGCCAGCAGGTCGGGACAGGGAAGGACAGATACGCAGTATTTT
TRBD1	-	TRBJ2-3	TRBV7-6	CASSLGVGQGATDTQYF	TGTGCCAGCAGCTTAGGCGTGGGACAGGGGGCGACAGATACGCAGTATTTT
TRBD2	-	TRBJ2-3	TRBV7-9	CASRPTPGTSGTDTQYF	TGTGCCAGCAGACCAACCCCCGGGACTAGCGGCACAGATACGCAGTATTTT
-	-	TRBJ1-6	TRBV5-5	CASSLARQGNSPLHF	TGTGCCAGCAGCTTGGCGCGTCAGGGGAATTCACCCCTCCACTTT
TRBD1	-	TRBJ2-7	TRBV2	CASSLRTGGDEQYF	TGTGCCAGCAGTCTCCGGACAGGGGGCGACGAGCAGTACTTC
-	-	TRBJ1-1	TRBV27	CASSLQGMAEAFF	TGTGCCAGCAGTTTACAGGGGATGGCTGAAGCTTTCTTT
-	once	TRBJ1-5	TRBV7-6	CASSFEEIGQPQHF	TGTGCCAGCAGCTTCGAGGAGATAGGACAGCCCCAGCATTTT
-	-	TRBJ1-6	TRBV5-1	CASSFTGTNSPLHF	TGCGCCAGCAGCTTTACAGGGACGAATTCACCCCTCCACTTT
-	-	TRBJ1-6	TRBV2	CASSGLSGSGNSPLHF	TGTGCCAGCAGTGGTTTGTCGGGTTCGGGAAATTCACCCCTCCACTTT
TRBD1	few	TRBJ2-7	TRBV5-1	CASSAGTAYEQYF	TGCGCCAGCAGCGCCGGGACAGCATACGAGCAGTACTTC
-	-	TRBJ1-3	TRBV13	CASRSPPAGYNSGNTIYF	TGTGCCAGCAGGAGCCCCCCGGCAGGCTATAACTCTGGAAACACCATATATTTT
-	-	TRBJ2-2	TRBV7-2	CASSLAGRLKNTGELFF	TGTGCCAGCAGCTTAGCGGGTAGACTAAAGAACACCGGGGAGCTGTTTTTT
TRBD1	-	TRBJ2-1	TRBV10-2	CASSPIQGVYNEQFF	TGCGCCAGCAGCCCAATCCAGGGGGTCTACAATGAGCAGTTCTTC
-	once	TRBJ1-1	TRBV19	CASSAPQGSMNTEAFF	TGTGCCAGTAGTGCCCCCCAGGGCAGTATGAACACTGAAGCTTTCTTT
-	-	TRBJ1-2	TRBV27	CASSLFGREPLGYTF	TGTGCCAGCAGTTTATTTGGTCGGGAGCCTCTGGGCTACACCTTC
-	-	TRBJ1-2	TRBV7-7	CASSFLSDRREQGYGYTF	TGTGCTAGCAGCTTTCTTAGTGACCGCAGGGAACAGGGCTATGGCTACACCTTC
-	-	TRBJ2-7	TRBV5-5	CASSKQVKMHEQYF	TGTGCCAGCAGCAAACAGGTTAAGATGCACGAGCAGTACTTC
-	-	TRBJ2-2	TRBV4-2	CASRRMWEQGGNPNTGELFF	TGTGCCAGCAGACGTATGTGGGAGCAGGGGGGAAATCCGAACACCGGGGAGCTGTTTTTT
-	-	TRBJ1-3	TRBV14	CASSQQGHLISGNTIYF	TGTGCCAGCAGCCAACAGGGACACCTAATCTCTGGAAACACCATATATTTT
-	-	TRBJ2-7	TRBV18	CASSPRAVDEQYF	TGTGCCAGCTCACCGAGAGCTGTGGACGAGCAGTACTTC
-	-	TRBJ2-7	TRBV7-9	CSSSSPRTAYEQYF	TGTTCCAGCAGCTCTCCCCGGACTGCTTACGAGCAGTACTTC
TRBD2	-	TRBJ2-3	TRBV5-1	CASSPGLAGVSDTQYF	TGCGCCAGCAGCCCCGGACTAGCGGGAGTTTCAGATACGCAGTATTTT
TRBD1	-	TRBJ1-1	TRBV5-1	CASSLVDRGTEAFF	TGCGCCAGCAGCTTGGTAGACAGGGGGACTGAAGCTTTCTTT
TRBD2	-	TRBJ2-2	TRBV7-2	CASSTGLAGTGELFF	TGTGCCAGCAGCACCGGACTAGCGGGGACCGGGGAGCTGTTTTTT
-	-	TRBJ1-5	TRBV28	CASSLRGDYSNQPQHF	TGTGCCAGCAGTTTAAGAGGAGATTATAGCAATCAGCCCCAGCATTTT
-	-	TRBJ2-2	TRBV5-1	CASSRSLGTGELFF	TGCGCCAGCAGCCGTTCCCTAGGCACCGGGGAGCTGTTTTTT
-	once	TRBJ1-2	TRBV30	CAWGVGSTRVSKNYGYTF	TGTGCCTGGGGGGTTGGATCTACTAGGGTCTCAAAAAACTATGGCTACACCTTC
TRBD2	once	TRBJ2-7	TRBV28	CASTGTSGIHEQYF	TGTGCCAGCACCGGGACTAGCGGGATCCACGAGCAGTACTTC
-	-	TRBJ2-1	TRBV5-4	CASRDRTDNEQFF	TGTGCCAGCAGGGATAGGACAGACAATGAGCAGTTCTTC
-	-	TRBJ2-5	TRBV30	CAWSTRTGETQYF	TGTGCCTGGAGTACTAGGACGGGAGAGACCCAGTACTTC
-	once	TRBJ1-3	TRBV2	CASLGGGSGNTIYF	TGTGCCAGCCTCGGGGGGGGCTCTGGAAACACCATATATTTT
TRBD1	few	TRBJ2-7	TRBV7-9	CASSYGTGEQYF	TGTGCCAGCAGCTATGGGACAGGGGAGCAGTACTTC